The next 25 T cell receptor beta chains were all read from a single sample in a study of T-cell reconstitution after alpha-beta-depleted transplantation in children. Construction of the TCRbeta library involved unique molecular identifiers. One entry per CDR3 protein, called by TCRdb with MiXCR from the PCR reads. The sample yields around 530,000 distinct CDR3 sequences, 30% to 35% seen once. The specimen comprised PBMCs from the stem cell graft donor, sampled from the stem cell graft. The receptors come from a human donor who donated a stem cell graft to a child with aplastic anemia.

This clonotype appeared a few times. Mismatch with germline at one junction end may stem from a read error. The chain uses TRBV20-1 and TRBJ1-2; TRBD1 agrees at 7 bases. Looked up from germline, CDR1 is DFQATT and CDR2 is SNEGSKA (reference sequence). This CDR3 spans 12 amino acids. This chain's CDR3 is CSARVGGQVPDF. In DNA, the CDR3 is TGCAGTGCTAGAGTCGGCGGACAGGTACCCGACTTC.

The chain joins TRBV20-1 to TRBJ1-1, with 9 bases fitting TRBD1. CDR3 length equals 12 residues. Trimming removed 4 bases from V and 4 bases from J; junction bases left unmatched: 1. In germline, CDR1 is DFQATT, CDR2 SNEGSKA (reference sequence). DNA for the CDR3: TGCAGTGCTAAGACAGGGGGCACTGAAGCTTTCTTT. Its translation: CSAKTGGTEAFF.

V gene TRBV12-3 or TRBV12-4 combines with J gene TRBJ2-2, with 7 bases lining up with TRBD2. V lost 3 bases and J lost 3; bases outside the gene matches: 4. CDR3 length equals 15 residues. The CDR3 region is CASSFWGGDTGELFF. The CDR3 nucleotides read TGTGCCAGCAGTTTCTGGGGGGGGGACACCGGGGAGCTGTTTTTT.

This chain connects TRBV4-3 to TRBJ2-1; D gene ambiguous. Per the germline V gene, CDR1 is LGHNA and CDR2 is YSLEER. V lost 0 bases, J lost 0 bases, and 18 bases lay in between. CDR3 length: 19 amino acids. CDR3 residues: CASSQDVGSGPYSYNEQFF. CDR3 DNA: TGCGCCAGCAGCCAAGATGTAGGGTCGGGCCCATACTCCTACAATGAGCAGTTCTTC.

The rearrangement joins TRBV4-1 to TRBJ1-3, with D possibly TRBD1 on 5 matching bases. Germline-derived CDR1 and CDR2 are MGHRA and YSYEKL. V was clipped by 4 bases and J by 8 bases, with 9 bases between them. The CDR3 totals 12 residues. The CDR3 region has the DNA TGCGCCAGCAGCCGGGACGGTTACACCATATATTTT. It is translated as CASSRDGYTIYF.

The rearrangement joins TRBV7-2 to TRBJ2-5, with TRBD2 as a possible D gene (7 bases). The CDR3 covers 17 residues. With 3 bases removed from V and 2 bases from J, the gap between germline ends came to 19 bases. Germline CDR1 SGHTA, CDR2 FQGNSA. The CDR3 DNA follows: TGTGCCAGCAGCTTCGGTTTTGGAGGGGGGGGGCAAGAGACCCAGTACTTC. Amino acids: CASSFGFGGGGQETQYF.

The rearrangement uses TRBV12-3 or TRBV12-4 and TRBJ1-5; D may be TRBD1 (6 bases). V gave up 2 bases and J gave up 2 bases, with 13 bases separating them. This CDR3 is built from 16 residues. The CDR3 region is CASSLSPGDGNQPQHF. The CDR3, as DNA: TGTGCCAGCAGTTTATCGCCAGGGGATGGCAATCAGCCCCAGCATTTT.

This clonotype showed up just a few times. The chain recombines TRBV9 with TRBJ2-7, with D perhaps matching TRBD1 or TRBD2 (5 bases each). The CDR3 loop spans 14 amino acids. V was cut by 2 bases and J by 6 bases, with 15 bases left in between. Germline CDR1 and CDR2: SGDLS and YYNGEE. CDR3 loop: CASSVGPSSGEQYV. CDR3 nucleotides: TGTGCCAGCAGCGTGGGACCCTCTTCCGGCGAGCAGTACGTC.

This chain joins TRBV12-3 or TRBV12-4 and TRBJ1-5; D is unclear. Trimming left V 3 bases short and J 8 bases short, with 14 bases between. The CDR3 runs 14 residues. The CDR3 bases are TGTGCCAGCAGTTTTCAAGGAACGGATGAGCCCCAGCATTTT. This sequence encodes CASSFQGTDEPQHF.

This clonotype was detected many times. The chain couples TRBV30 to TRBJ2-2; D might be TRBD2 (6 bases). The CDR3 contains 14 residues. V was trimmed by 3 bases and J by 3 bases, leaving 11 bases between them. CDR1 is GTSNPN and CDR2 is SVGIG in the germline V gene (reference sequence). CDR3 DNA sequence: TGTGCCTGGAGAAAACTAGCCGACACCGGGGAGCTGTTTTTT. Translation gives CAWRKLADTGELFF.

This clonotype came up once. CDR3 nucleotides: TGTGCCAGCAGCTCGGTTTTAGGACTAGCGGATACGAGTTTAAGCTCCTACGAGCAGTACTTC. Its protein product is CASSSVLGLADTSLSSYEQYF. The V and J genes are TRBV13 and TRBJ2-7; 10 nucleotides align to TRBD2. J gave up 0 bases and V 4 bases, and 21 bases lay outside the gene matches. Germline V gives CDR1 PRHDT, CDR2 FYEKMQ (reference sequence). The CDR3 totals 21 residues. The entire variable domain, with the rest obtained from reference TRBV13 and TRBJ2-7, is as follows: AAGVIQSPRHLIKEKRETATLKCYPIPRHDTVYWYQQGPGQDPQFLISFYEKMQSDKGSIPDRFSAQQFSDYHSELNMSSLELGDSALYFCASSSVLGLADTSLSSYEQYFGPGTRLTVT.

The rearrangement uses TRBV7-2 and TRBJ2-2; D not certain. Germline lookup yields CDR1 SGHTA and CDR2 FQGNSA. CDR3 length: 16 amino acids. V dropped 1 base and J dropped 4 bases, with 13 bases sitting between them. The DNA of the CDR3 is TGTGCCAGCAGCTTAGAATCTGCGTATACCACCGGGGAGCTGTTTTTT. It specifies CASSLESAYTTGELFF.

This clonotype was observed a handful of times. The V and J genes are TRBV6-2 or TRBV6-3 and TRBJ2-7; D not certain. Germline CDR1 and CDR2: MNHEY and SVGEGT. The V gene lost 0 bases and the J gene lost 7 bases, with 13 bases spanning the gap. The CDR3 has 14 amino acids. The CDR3 is CASSYSTQSREQYV. The CDR3 DNA reads as TGTGCCAGCAGTTACTCGACACAGTCGAGGGAGCAGTACGTC.

This clonotype was seen more than once but under ten times. The chain has TRBV11-3 and TRBJ2-2; D remains ambiguous. V was clipped by 1 base and J by 4 bases, with 13 bases between them. The CDR3 covers 16 residues. Germline values: CDR1 SGHNT, CDR2 YENEEA. The CDR3 DNA follows: TGTGCCAGCAGCTTAGGATCGTCCATCGGCACCGGGGAGCTGTTTTTT. It codes for CASSLGSSIGTGELFF.

A few counts support this clonotype. The chain combines TRBV14 with TRBJ2-5; 8 bases map to TRBD1. J was trimmed by 4 bases and V by 3 bases; bases with no gene match: 10. The CDR3 loop spans 16 amino acids. Germline V lookup: CDR1 SGHDN, CDR2 FVKESK. The DNA for the CDR3 is TGTGCCAGCAGCCAGGGCCCGGACAGGGTAGGAGAGACCCAGTACTTC. Amino acid sequence: CASSQGPDRVGETQYF.

This clonotype was observed a handful of times. V usage is TRBV5-1 and J usage is TRBJ2-7, with TRBD1 matching 7 bases. CDR3 length equals 14 residues. With 0 bases clipped from V and 5 bases from J, the junction kept 5 bases outside the gene matches. CDR1 and CDR2 from the germline V gene are SGHRS and YFSETQ. CDR3 residues: CASSLDRGNDEQYF. The CDR3 DNA reads TGCGCCAGCAGCTTGGACAGGGGTAACGACGAGCAGTACTTC. The variable domain in full, with the rest retrieved from reference TRBV5-1 and TRBJ2-7, is KAGVTQTPRYLIKTRGQQVTLSCSPISGHRSVSWYQQTPGQGLQFLFEYFSETQRNKGNFPGRFSGRQFSNSRSEMNVSTLELGDSALYLCASSLDRGNDEQYFGPGTRLTVT.

The genes are TRBV5-6 and TRBJ1-5; tentatively, D is TRBD1 (6 bases). V lost 4 bases and J lost 0, with 8 bases in between. Germline V gives CDR1 SGHDT, CDR2 YYEEEE. The CDR3 has 14 residues. CDR3 sequence: CASSATGSNQPQHF. Here the CDR3 DNA reads TGTGCCAGCAGCGCGACAGGTAGCAATCAGCCCCAGCATTTT.

There are many counts of this clonotype. The chain is built from TRBV20-1 and TRBJ2-7; D call uncertain. Germline values: CDR1 DFQATT, CDR2 SNEGSKA (reference sequence). The CDR3 runs to 11 residues. Trimming stripped 0 bases from V and 3 bases from J, with 3 bases between. The CDR3 DNA reads TGCAGTGCTAGAGATAACTACGAGCAGTACGTC. Translation gives CSARDNYEQYV.

This clonotype has only a few counts. The V gene is TRBV6-5, the J gene TRBJ2-5, with D perhaps matching TRBD1 or TRBD2 (6 bases each). Germline loops: CDR1 MNHEY, CDR2 SVGAGI. The CDR3 contains 13 residues. V was clipped by 4 bases and J by 7 bases, with 13 bases between them. CDR3 in DNA: TGTGCCAGCAGTTGGGGGGCTAAGGGGACCCAGTACTTC. Encoded protein: CASSWGAKGTQYF.

This clonotype has only a few counts. The rearrangement uses TRBV9 and TRBJ2-5; weak D call: TRBD1 (6 bases). The CDR3 loop spans 14 amino acids. Trimming shortened V by 3 bases and J by 4 bases, and 13 bases separated the two germline ends. CDR1 and CDR2 (germline): SGDLS, YYNGEE. The CDR3 here is CASSGLGGTETQYF. Here the CDR3 DNA reads TGTGCCAGCAGCGGCCTAGGGGGTACAGAGACCCAGTACTTC.

V usage is TRBV6-6 and J usage is TRBJ2-5; D is unresolved. CDR1 and CDR2 from the germline V gene are MNHNY and SVGAGI (reference sequence). This CDR3 contains 12 residues. With 5 bases removed from V and 5 bases from J, the gap between germline ends came to 9 bases. This CDR3 is CASSALGETQYF. The CDR3 nucleotides read TGTGCCAGCAGTGCCCTTGGGGAGACCCAGTACTTC.

This clonotype has only a few counts. The V gene is TRBV7-3, the J gene TRBJ2-1, with D tentatively TRBD2 (7 bases). CDR1 is SGHTA, CDR2 FQGTGA, per germline. The V and J ends lost 5 bases and 8 bases respectively, with 13 bases between them. The CDR3 extends over 13 amino acids. In DNA, the CDR3 is TGTGCCAGCAGCCGGGGGGCCGGTGATGAGCAGTTCTTC. It yields the protein CASSRGAGDEQFF.

The rearrangement links TRBV5-1 to TRBJ2-2, with a tentative D call TRBD1 (5 bases). This CDR3 is 15 amino acids long. The V gene's germline CDR1 is SGHRS and CDR2 YFSETQ. V was pared by 7 bases and J by 0 bases, with 13 bases between. CDR3 nucleotide sequence: TGCGCCAGCGGGGTTAGGGGCCCGAACACCGGGGAGCTGTTTTTT. It is translated as CASGVRGPNTGELFF.

This chain links TRBV9 with TRBJ2-2; D gene ambiguous. CDR1 is SGDLS, CDR2 YYNGEE, per germline. V was cut by 4 bases and J by 1 base, with 14 bases left in between. CDR3 length: 16 amino acids. CDR3: CASSPRASENTGELFF. Written as DNA, the CDR3 is TGTGCCAGCAGCCCCCGGGCCAGCGAGAACACCGGGGAGCTGTTTTTT.

V and J are TRBV27 and TRBJ1-1; D is unresolved. This CDR3 comprises 20 residues. The germline V and J ends were trimmed by 2 bases and 0 bases, with 25 bases remaining between them. CDR1 is MNHEY and CDR2 is SMNVEV in the germline V gene (reference sequence). CDR3 bases: TGTGCCAGCAGTTTAAATCGGAGGTGGAGGTTGGGGAACATGAACACTGAAGCTTTCTTT. Protein product: CASSLNRRWRLGNMNTEAFF.